Listed here are 8 T cell receptor beta chains from one sample, sequenced in a study of cytomegalovirus exposure and HLA in healthy donors (dated by TCRdb to 2015 to 2018). The protocol used for the library was the immunoSEQ multiplex PCR assay. For the multiplex PCR, a mixture combining 60 forward primers for TCR Vbeta segments and 13 reverse primers for TCR Jbeta segments was used. In its TCRdb copy, this immuneACCESS table keeps in-frame sequences only and misses some clones. Where compared with another copy, unresolved V genes explain less than half of these, and the others have no known cause. The table for this sample lists hundreds of thousands of clones; roughly 80% of them were counted only once. Roughly 3.1% of the sample lies in the top ten. Specimen: PBMCs. Receptor source: a man aged 30-40 years in good health and CMV-seronegative.

This chain uses TRBV27 with TRBJ1-5; 10 bases match TRBD1. The CDR3 has 14 residues. CDR1 and CDR2 from the germline V gene are MNHEY and SMNVEV (reference sequence). Germline trimming cut 6 bases from V and 4 bases from J; bases unmatched to any gene: 3. CDR3 in DNA: TGTGCCAGCAGGCGGACAGGGGGAAATCAGCCCCAGCATTTT. Amino acids: CASRRTGGNQPQHF.

The chain employs TRBV5-1 and TRBJ2-1; 8 bases map to TRBD2. V lost 4 bases to trimming and J lost 5 bases; unmatched junction nucleotides: 8. The length of the CDR3 is 15 residues. Per germline, CDR1 SGHRS and CDR2 YFSETQ. DNA of the CDR3: TGCGCCAGCAGCGGAATAGCGGGGTACCACAATGAGCAGTTCTTC. Protein: CASSGIAGYHNEQFF.

This chain uses TRBV7-9 with TRBJ2-1, with 11 positions matching TRBD2. The CDR3 spans 17 residues. V shed 5 bases, J shed 8 bases, and the junction held 14 bases outside the gene matches. The germline V gene has CDR1 SEHNR and CDR2 FQNEAQ (reference sequence). DNA for the CDR3: TGTGCCAGCAGCGATCGGCTAGCGGGAGGAAGGGTCGATGAGCAGTTCTTC. Its translation: CASSDRLAGGRVDEQFF.

The chain has TRBV9 and TRBJ1-3; D uncertain. Trimming left V 0 bases short and J 4 bases short, with 5 bases between. Germline loops: CDR1 SGDLS, CDR2 YYNGEE. The CDR3 loop spans 13 amino acids. The CDR3: CASSVGQGNTIYF. The CDR3 DNA follows: TGTGCCAGCAGCGTAGGTCAAGGAAACACCATATATTTT.

The chain carries TRBV7-6 and TRBJ2-2; 8 bases are shared with TRBD2. In germline, CDR1 is SGHVS, CDR2 FNYEAQ. CDR3 length: 16 residues. Trimming cost V 1 base and J 7 bases; bases outside gene matches: 8. The CDR3 reads CASSLGSSGVYGELFF. The DNA for the CDR3 is TGTGCCAGCAGCTTAGGGAGTAGCGGGGTATACGGGGAGCTGTTTTTT.

The chain employs TRBV6-1 and TRBJ1-6; no reliable D call. V lost 2 bases and J lost 5, with 10 bases in between. Germline V gene lookup returns CDR1 MNHNS and CDR2 SASEGT. This CDR3 comprises 15 residues. The CDR3 nucleotides are TGTGCCAGCAGTGAATCCCGGGGAGATAATTCACCCCTCCACTTT. This gives the protein CASSESRGDNSPLHF.

The chain links TRBV4-2 to TRBJ2-2, with 15 bases lining up with TRBD2. V gave up 4 bases and J gave up 4 bases; unmatched junction bases: 16. CDR3 length equals 21 residues. CDR1 is LGHNA, CDR2 YNFKEQ, per germline. CDR3 coding DNA: TGTGCCAGCAGCCTATCCCCGTCAGGACTAGCGGGGGGGCCGGGCACCGGGGAGCTGTTTTTT. Translation gives CASSLSPSGLAGGPGTGELFF.

The chain is built from TRBV9 and TRBJ1-1, with D maybe TRBD1 (6 bases). CDR1 SGDLS and CDR2 YYNGEE come from the germline V gene. The V end lost 4 bases, the J end lost 0 bases, and 16 bases lay between the germline ends. This CDR3 contains 16 residues. CDR3 in DNA: TGTGCCAGCAGCCCACTTGACAGGACCATGAACACTGAAGCTTTCTTT. It codes for CASSPLDRTMNTEAFF.